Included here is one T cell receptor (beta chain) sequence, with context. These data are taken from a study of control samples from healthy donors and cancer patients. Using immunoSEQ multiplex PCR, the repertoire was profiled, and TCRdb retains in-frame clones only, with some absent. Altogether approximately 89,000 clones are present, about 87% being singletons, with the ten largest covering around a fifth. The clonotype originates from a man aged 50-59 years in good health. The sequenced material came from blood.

The DNA of the CDR3 is TGTGCCAGCAACTCAGCCGGGACAGGGACTGAAGCTTTCTTT. Translating it yields CASNSAGTGTEAFF. This sequence joins TRBV11-3 and TRBJ1-1, with TRBD1 identical over 9 bases. V was pared by 7 bases and J by 5 bases, with 8 bases of the junction left unmatched. Per the germline V gene, CDR1 is SGHNT and CDR2 is YENEEA. The CDR3 has 14 residues. Drawing the rest from reference TRBV11-3 and TRBJ1-1, the complete variable domain is EAGVVQSPRYKIIEKKQPVAFWCNPISGHNTLYWYLQNLGQGPELLIRYENEEAVDDSQLPKDRFSAERLKGVDSTLKIQPAELGDSAVYLCASNSAGTGTEAFFGQGTRLTVV.